Below, one TCR beta chain is given with its context. Its specificity is not known. The data originate from a study of OX40 agonist ivuxolimab in advanced cancers. Profiled with immunoSEQ multiplex PCR; TCRdb holds only in-frame clones, not every one. Of about 69,000 clones in the sample, more than 80% are singletons; the top ten hold under 7%. V was clipped by 0 bases and J by 2 bases; unmatched bases: 7. Germline assignment: CDR1 LGHNT and CDR2 FRNRAP. There are 18 residues in the CDR3. Notes on the study in general: Expanded clones were, on average, more numerous in CD8+ T cells than in CD4+.

Exclusion of a patient followed from autoimmune disease history or systemic immunosuppression. This TCR was recovered from an adult with an advanced solid tumor such as melanoma, head and neck, liver or kidney cancer. The chain is built from TRBV12-5 and TRBJ2-2, with 9 nucleotides matching TRBD2. Here the sequenced sample was CD4+ or CD8+ T cells sorted from blood, taken in a trial of the OX40 agonist ivuxolimab. The CDR3 sequence: CASGLVHRRGGNTGELFF. CDR3 in DNA: TGTGCTAGTGGTTTGGTACACCGGCGGGGGGGTAACACCGGGGAGCTGTTTTTT.